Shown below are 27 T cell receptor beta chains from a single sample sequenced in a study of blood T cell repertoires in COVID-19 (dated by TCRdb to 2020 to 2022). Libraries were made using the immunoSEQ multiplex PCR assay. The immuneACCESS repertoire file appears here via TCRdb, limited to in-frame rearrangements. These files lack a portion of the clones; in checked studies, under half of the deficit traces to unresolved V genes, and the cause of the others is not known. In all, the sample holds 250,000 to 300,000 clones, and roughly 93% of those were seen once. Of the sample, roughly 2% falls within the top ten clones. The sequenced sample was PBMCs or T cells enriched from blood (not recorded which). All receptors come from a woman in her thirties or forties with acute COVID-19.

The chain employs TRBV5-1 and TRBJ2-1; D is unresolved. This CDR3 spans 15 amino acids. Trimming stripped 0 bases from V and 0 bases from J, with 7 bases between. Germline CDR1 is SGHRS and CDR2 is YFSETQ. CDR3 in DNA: TGCGCCAGCAGCTTGGGACTGAGCTCCTACAATGAGCAGTTCTTC. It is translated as CASSLGLSSYNEQFF.

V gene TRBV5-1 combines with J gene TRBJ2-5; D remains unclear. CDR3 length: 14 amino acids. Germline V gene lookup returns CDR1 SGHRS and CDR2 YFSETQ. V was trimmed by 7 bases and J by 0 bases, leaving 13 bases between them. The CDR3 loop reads CASGQASYQETQYF. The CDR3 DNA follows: TGCGCCAGCGGCCAGGCATCGTACCAAGAGACCCAGTACTTC. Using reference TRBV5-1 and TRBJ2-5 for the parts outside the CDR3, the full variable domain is KAGVTQTPRYLIKTRGQQVTLSCSPISGHRSVSWYQQTPGQGLQFLFEYFSETQRNKGNFPGRFSGRQFSNSRSEMNVSTLELGDSALYLCASGQASYQETQYFGPGTRLLVL.

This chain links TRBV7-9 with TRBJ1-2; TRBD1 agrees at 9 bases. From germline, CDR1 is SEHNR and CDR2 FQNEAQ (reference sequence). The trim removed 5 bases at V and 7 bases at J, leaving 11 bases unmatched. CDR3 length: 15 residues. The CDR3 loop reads CASSHADRGGSGYTF. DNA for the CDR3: TGTGCCAGCAGCCATGCGGACAGGGGTGGTTCTGGCTACACCTTC.

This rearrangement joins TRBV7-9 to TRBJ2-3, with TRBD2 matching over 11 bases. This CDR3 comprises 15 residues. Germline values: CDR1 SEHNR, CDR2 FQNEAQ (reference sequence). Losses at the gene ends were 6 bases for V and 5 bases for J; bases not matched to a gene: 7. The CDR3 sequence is CASSIAGGPGDTQYF. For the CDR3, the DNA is TGTGCCAGCAGTATAGCGGGAGGGCCAGGAGATACGCAGTATTTT.

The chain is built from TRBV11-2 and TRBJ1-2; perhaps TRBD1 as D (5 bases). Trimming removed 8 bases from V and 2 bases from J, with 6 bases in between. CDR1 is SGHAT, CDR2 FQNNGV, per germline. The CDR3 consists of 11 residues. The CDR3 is CASRQNYGYTF. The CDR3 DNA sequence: TGTGCCAGCCGACAGAACTATGGCTACACCTTC.

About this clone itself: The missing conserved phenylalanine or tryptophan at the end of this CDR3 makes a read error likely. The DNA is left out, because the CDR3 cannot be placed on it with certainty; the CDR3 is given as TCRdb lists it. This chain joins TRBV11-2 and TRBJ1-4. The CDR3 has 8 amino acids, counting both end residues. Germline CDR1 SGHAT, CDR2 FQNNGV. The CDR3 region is CASSRRGG.

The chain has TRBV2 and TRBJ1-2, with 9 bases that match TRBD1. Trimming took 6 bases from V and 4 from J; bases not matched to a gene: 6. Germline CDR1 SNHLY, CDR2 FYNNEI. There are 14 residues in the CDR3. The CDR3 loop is CASRARQGGYGYTF. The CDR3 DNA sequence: TGTGCCAGCAGGGCAAGACAGGGGGGCTATGGCTACACCTTC.

The chain's CDR3 is CASSGGPWTGYNEQFF. CDR3 in DNA: TGTGCCAGCAGTGGGGGTCCCTGGACAGGATACAATGAGCAGTTCTTC. V and J are TRBV6-1 and TRBJ2-1, with 7 bases lining up with TRBD1. This CDR3 contains 16 residues. CDR1 MNHNS and CDR2 SASEGT come from the germline V gene. After removal of 4 bases from V and 4 bases from J, the junction contained 10 bases not matched to a gene.

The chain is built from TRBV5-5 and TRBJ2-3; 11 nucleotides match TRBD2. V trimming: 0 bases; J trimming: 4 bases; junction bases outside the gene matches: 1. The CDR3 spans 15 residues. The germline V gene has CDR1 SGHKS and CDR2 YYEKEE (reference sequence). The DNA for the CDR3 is TGTGCCAGCAGCTTGGTAGCGGGAGGGGCAGATACGCAGTATTTT. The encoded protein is CASSLVAGGADTQYF.

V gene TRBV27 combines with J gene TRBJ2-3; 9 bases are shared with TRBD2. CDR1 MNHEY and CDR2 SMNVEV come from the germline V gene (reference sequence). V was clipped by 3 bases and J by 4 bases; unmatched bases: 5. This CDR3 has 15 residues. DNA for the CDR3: TGTGCCAGCAGTTTTCTAGCGGGAACGGCAGATACGCAGTATTTT. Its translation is CASSFLAGTADTQYF.

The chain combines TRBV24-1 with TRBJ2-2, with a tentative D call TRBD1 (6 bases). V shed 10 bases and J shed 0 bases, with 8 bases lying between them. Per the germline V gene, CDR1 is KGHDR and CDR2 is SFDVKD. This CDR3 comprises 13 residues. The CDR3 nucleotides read TGTGCCACAGGGGGACCGAACACCGGGGAGCTGTTTTTT. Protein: CATGGPNTGELFF.

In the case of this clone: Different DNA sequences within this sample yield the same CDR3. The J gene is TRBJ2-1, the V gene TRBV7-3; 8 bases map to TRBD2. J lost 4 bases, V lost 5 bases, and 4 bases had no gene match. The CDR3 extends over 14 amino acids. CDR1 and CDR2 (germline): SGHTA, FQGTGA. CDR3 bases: TGTGCCAGCAGCCCAGGACTAGCTTACAATGAGCAGTTCTTC. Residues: CASSPGLAYNEQFF.

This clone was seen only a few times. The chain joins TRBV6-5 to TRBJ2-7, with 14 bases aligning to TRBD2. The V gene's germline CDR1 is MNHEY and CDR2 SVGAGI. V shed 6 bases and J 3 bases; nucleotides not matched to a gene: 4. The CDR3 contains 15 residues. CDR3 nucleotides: TGTGCCAGCAGCGGGACTAGCGGGGGCCTCTACGAGCAGTACTTC. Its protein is CASSGTSGGLYEQYF.

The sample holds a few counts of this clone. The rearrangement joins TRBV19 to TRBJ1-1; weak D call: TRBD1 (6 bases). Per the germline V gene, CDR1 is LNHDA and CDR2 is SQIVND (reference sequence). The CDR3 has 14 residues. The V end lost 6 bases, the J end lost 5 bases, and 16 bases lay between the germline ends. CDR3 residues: CASRDWGRRTEAFF. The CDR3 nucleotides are TGTGCCAGTAGGGACTGGGGGCGAAGAACTGAAGCTTTCTTT.

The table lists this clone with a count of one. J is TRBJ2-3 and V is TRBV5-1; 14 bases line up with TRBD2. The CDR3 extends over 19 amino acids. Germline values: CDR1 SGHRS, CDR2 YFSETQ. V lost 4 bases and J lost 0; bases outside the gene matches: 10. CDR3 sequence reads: CASSQTSGRARTSTDTQYF. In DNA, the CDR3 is TGCGCCAGCAGCCAGACTAGCGGGAGGGCCAGGACGAGCACAGATACGCAGTATTTT. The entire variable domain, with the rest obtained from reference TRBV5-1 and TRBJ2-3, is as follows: KAGVTQTPRYLIKTRGQQVTLSCSPISGHRSVSWYQQTPGQGLQFLFEYFSETQRNKGNFPGRFSGRQFSNSRSEMNVSTLELGDSALYLCASSQTSGRARTSTDTQYFGPGTRLTVL.

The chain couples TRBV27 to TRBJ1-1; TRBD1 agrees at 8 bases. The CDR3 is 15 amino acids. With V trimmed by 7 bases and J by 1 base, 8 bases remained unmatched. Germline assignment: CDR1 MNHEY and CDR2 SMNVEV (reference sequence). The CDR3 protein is CASNLQGAGNTEAFF. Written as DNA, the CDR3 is TGTGCCAGCAATCTCCAGGGGGCGGGGAACACTGAAGCTTTCTTT.

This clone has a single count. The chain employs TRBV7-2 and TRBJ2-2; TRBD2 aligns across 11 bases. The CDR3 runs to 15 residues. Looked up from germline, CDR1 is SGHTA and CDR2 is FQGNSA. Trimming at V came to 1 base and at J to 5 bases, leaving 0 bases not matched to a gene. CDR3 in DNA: TGTGCCAGCAGCTTAGGACTAGCGGGGACCGGGGAGCTGTTTTTT. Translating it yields CASSLGLAGTGELFF. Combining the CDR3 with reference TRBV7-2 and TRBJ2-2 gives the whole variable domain GAGVSQSPSNKVTEKGKDVELRCDPISGHTALYWYRQSLGQGLEFLIYFQGNSAPDKSGLPSDRFSAERTGGSVSTLTIQRTQQEDSAVYLCASSLGLAGTGELFFGEGSRLTVL.

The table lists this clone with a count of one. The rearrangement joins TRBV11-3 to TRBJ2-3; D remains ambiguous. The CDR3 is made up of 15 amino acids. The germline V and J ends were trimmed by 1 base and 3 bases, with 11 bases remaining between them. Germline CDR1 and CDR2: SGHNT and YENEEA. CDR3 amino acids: CASSLVRGSTDTQYF. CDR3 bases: TGTGCCAGCAGCTTAGTTCGCGGTTCGACAGATACGCAGTATTTT.

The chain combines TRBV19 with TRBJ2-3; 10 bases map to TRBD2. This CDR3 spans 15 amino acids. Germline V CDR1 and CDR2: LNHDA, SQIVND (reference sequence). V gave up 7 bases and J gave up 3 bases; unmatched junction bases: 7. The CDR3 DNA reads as TGTGCCAGTACCCCAAGCGGGAGGGGGACAGATACGCAGTATTTT. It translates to CASTPSGRGTDTQYF.

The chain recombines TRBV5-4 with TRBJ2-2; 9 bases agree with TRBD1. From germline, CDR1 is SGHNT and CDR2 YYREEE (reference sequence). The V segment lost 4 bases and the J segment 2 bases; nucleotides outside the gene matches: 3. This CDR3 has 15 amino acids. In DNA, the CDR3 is TGTGCCAGCAGCAAACAGGGGGCCAACACCGGGGAGCTGTTTTTT. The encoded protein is CASSKQGANTGELFF.

The CDR3 reads CASSQDRWSGNTIYF. CDR3 DNA sequence: TGTGCCAGCAGCCAAGATCGGTGGTCTGGAAACACCATATATTTT. The chain combines TRBV3-1 (or the pseudogene TRBV3-2) with TRBJ1-3; no firm D call. The V end lost 0 bases, the J end lost 1 base, and 7 bases lay between the germline ends. The CDR3 consists of 15 residues. Germline CDR1 and CDR2: LGHDT and YNNKEL (reference sequence).

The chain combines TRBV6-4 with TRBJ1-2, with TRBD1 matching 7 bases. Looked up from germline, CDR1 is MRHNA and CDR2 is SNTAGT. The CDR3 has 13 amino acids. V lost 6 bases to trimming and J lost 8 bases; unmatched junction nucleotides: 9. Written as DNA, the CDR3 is TGTGCCAGCAGCGTGACAGGGATGGGCGGCTACACCTTC. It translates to CASSVTGMGGYTF.

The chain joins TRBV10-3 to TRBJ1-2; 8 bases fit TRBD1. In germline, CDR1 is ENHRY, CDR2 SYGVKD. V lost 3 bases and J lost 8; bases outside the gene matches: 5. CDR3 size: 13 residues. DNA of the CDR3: TGTGCCATCAGTGAAGACAGGGGAGGCGGCTACACCTTC. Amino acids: CAISEDRGGGYTF.

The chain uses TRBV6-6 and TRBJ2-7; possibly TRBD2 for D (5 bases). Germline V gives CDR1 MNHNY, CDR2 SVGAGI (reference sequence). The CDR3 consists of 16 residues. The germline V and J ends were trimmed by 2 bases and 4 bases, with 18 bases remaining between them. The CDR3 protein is CASSYASDFSKYEQYF. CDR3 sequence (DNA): TGTGCCAGCAGTTACGCATCGGACTTCTCCAAGTACGAGCAGTACTTC.

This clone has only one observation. The CDR3 bases are TGCGCCAGCAAGACTAGCGGGAGTTCTGGCACCGGGGAGCTGTTTTTT. Amino acid sequence: CASKTSGSSGTGELFF. V is TRBV5-1 and J is TRBJ2-2; 12 bases match TRBD2. CDR1 and CDR2 from the germline V gene are SGHRS and YFSETQ. J was trimmed by 4 bases and V by 6 bases; bases with no gene match: 7. This CDR3 contains 16 residues.

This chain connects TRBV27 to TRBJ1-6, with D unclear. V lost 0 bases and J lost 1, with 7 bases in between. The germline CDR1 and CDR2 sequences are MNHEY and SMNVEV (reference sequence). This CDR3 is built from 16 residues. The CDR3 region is CASSLSAVSYNSPLHF. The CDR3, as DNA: TGTGCCAGCAGTTTATCGGCGGTGTCCTATAATTCACCCCTCCACTTT.

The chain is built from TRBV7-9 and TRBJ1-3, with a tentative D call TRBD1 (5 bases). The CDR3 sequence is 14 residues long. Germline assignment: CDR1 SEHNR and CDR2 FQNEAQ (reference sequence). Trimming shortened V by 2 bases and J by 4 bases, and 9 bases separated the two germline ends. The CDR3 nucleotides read TGTGCCAGCAGCTTACAGGGTTCGGGAAACACCATATATTTT. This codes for CASSLQGSGNTIYF.